This is a list of T cell receptor beta chains from one sample in a study of neoadjuvant anti-PD-1 for oral cavity cancer. Only in-frame clones appear in the TCRdb table, and some are missing; sequencing was by immunoSEQ multiplex PCR. Among about 14,000 clones listed, roughly 69% were seen once. The sequenced sample was PBMCs, obtained after nivolumab (anti-PD-1) treatment. The source is a person between 40 and 79 years old with oral cavity squamous cell carcinoma. CDR3s include the opening cysteine and the closing phenylalanine or tryptophan. Fields, in order: D gene, clone size, V gene, J gene, CDR3 protein, CDR3 DNA. A D gene is named only where the DNA matches it firmly. Only part of the rows carry a size: once, few, many, or a class if the clone is expanded.

>-|-|TRBV6-5|TRBJ1-4
CASSRGREKLFF
TGTGCCAGCAGCCGGGGACGTGAAAAACTGTTTTTT
>-|-|TRBV6-1|TRBJ2-1
CASSSGFGEQFF
TGTGCCAGCAGTAGTGGGTTTGGTGAGCAGTTCTTC
>-|-|TRBV30|TRBJ1-1
CAWSVRKNTEAFF
TGTGCCTGGAGTGTTAGGAAGAACACTGAAGCTTTCTTT
>-|few|TRBV14|TRBJ2-4
CASSQFEWDTLAKNIQYF
TGTGCCAGCAGCCAATTTGAGTGGGACACCTTAGCCAAAAACATTCAGTACTTC
>-|-|TRBV28|TRBJ1-4
CASSYYGSLGEKLFF
TGTGCCAGCAGTTACTACGGGTCCCTCGGGGAAAAACTGTTTTTT
>TRBD1|-|TRBV29-1|TRBJ2-3
CSVNQGVSGTDTQYF
TGCAGCGTTAATCAGGGGGTAAGCGGCACAGATACGCAGTATTTT
>-|-|TRBV27|TRBJ1-3
CASSSLTGGGNTIYF
TGTGCCAGCAGTTCCTTGACGGGGGGAGGAAACACCATATATTTT
>TRBD1|-|TRBV6-1|TRBJ2-1
CASRGQGATNEQFF
TGTGCCAGCAGGGGACAGGGGGCTACCAATGAGCAGTTCTTC
>TRBD1|few|TRBV7-9|TRBJ1-1
CASSLQGEVGEAFF
TGTGCCAGCAGCCTACAGGGGGAGGTAGGTGAAGCTTTCTTT
>-|-|TRBV4-1|TRBJ2-7
CASSQVIVAETYEQYF
TGCGCCAGCAGCCAAGTGATAGTAGCGGAAACCTACGAGCAGTACTTC
>TRBD2|-|TRBV10-3|TRBJ2-7
CAISESERGKQYF
TGTGCCATCAGTGAGTCGGAGCGGGGGAAGCAGTACTTC
>-|few|TRBV28|TRBJ1-3
CASSLFGPLSSGNTIYF
TGTGCCAGCAGTTTATTCGGACCCTTGAGCTCTGGAAACACCATATATTTT
>TRBD1|-|TRBV13|TRBJ2-1
CASSTGTVYGNEQFF
TGTGCCAGCAGCACGGGGACAGTCTATGGCAATGAGCAGTTCTTC
>TRBD1|-|TRBV11-2|TRBJ1-5
CASSLGGQANQPQHF
TGTGCCAGCAGCTTAGGTGGACAGGCGAATCAGCCCCAGCATTTT
>TRBD2|-|TRBV7-9|TRBJ2-1
CASSLQRGGNEQFF
TGTGCCAGCAGCTTACAGCGGGGGGGCAATGAGCAGTTCTTC
>-|-|TRBV9|TRBJ2-3
CASSVQASSTDTQYF
TGTGCCAGCAGCGTACAAGCGTCTAGCACAGATACGCAGTATTTT
>-|-|TRBV27|TRBJ2-2
CASSLYGQGNTGELFF
TGTGCCAGCAGTTTATACGGACAAGGGAACACCGGGGAGCTGTTTTTT
>TRBD1|-|TRBV5-7|TRBJ1-2
CASSPGQGAGGYTF
TGTGCCAGCAGCCCGGGACAGGGAGCGGGGGGCTACACCTTC
>-|-|TRBV5-1|TRBJ1-6
CASSLTFLSPLHF
TGCGCCAGCAGCTTAACCTTTTTATCACCCCTCCACTTT
>TRBD1|-|TRBV6-5|TRBJ2-1
CASSSTRGGADNEQFF
TGTGCCAGCAGTTCTACGCGAGGGGGCGCGGACAATGAGCAGTTCTTC
>-|-|TRBV5-1|TRBJ2-3
CASSKGLTDTQYF
TGCGCCAGCAGCAAGGGACTGACAGATACGCAGTATTTT
>-|-|TRBV11-2|TRBJ1-1
CASSFEGRDTEAFF
TGTGCCAGCAGCTTCGAGGGAAGAGACACTGAAGCTTTCTTT
>TRBD1|-|TRBV11-2|TRBJ2-1
CASSLLTGSGNEQFF
TGTGCCAGCAGCTTATTGACAGGGAGTGGCAATGAGCAGTTCTTC
>-|-|TRBV9|TRBJ1-2
CASSPFRDYGYTF
TGTGCCAGCAGCCCCTTCCGCGACTATGGCTACACCTTC
>-|-|TRBV5-5|TRBJ1-5
CASSQMTESNQPQHF
TGTGCCAGCAGCCAGATGACAGAAAGCAATCAGCCCCAGCATTTT
>-|-|TRBV6-1|TRBJ2-7
CASSESLSRGYEQYF
TGTGCCAGCAGTGAATCTTTGAGCAGGGGCTACGAGCAGTACTTC